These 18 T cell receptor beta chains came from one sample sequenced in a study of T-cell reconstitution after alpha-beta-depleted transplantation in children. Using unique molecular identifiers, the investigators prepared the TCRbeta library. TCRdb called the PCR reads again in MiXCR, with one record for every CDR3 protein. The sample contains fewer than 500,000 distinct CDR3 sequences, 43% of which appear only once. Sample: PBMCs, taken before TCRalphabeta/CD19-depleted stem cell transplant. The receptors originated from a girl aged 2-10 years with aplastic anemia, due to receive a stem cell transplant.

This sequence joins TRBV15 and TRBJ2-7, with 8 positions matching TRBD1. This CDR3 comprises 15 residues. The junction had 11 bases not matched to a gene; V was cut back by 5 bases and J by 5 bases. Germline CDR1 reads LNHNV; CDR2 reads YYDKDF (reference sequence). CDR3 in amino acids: CATSSKDRVIDEQYF. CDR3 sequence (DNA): TGTGCCACCAGCTCGAAGGACAGGGTAATTGACGAGCAGTACTTC.

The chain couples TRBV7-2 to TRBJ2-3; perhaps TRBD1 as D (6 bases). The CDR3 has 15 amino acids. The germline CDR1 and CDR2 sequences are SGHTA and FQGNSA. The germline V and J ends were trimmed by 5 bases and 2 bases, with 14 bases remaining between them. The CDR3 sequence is CASSAGDILTDTQYF. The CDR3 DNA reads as TGTGCCAGCAGCGCCGGGGACATACTCACAGATACGCAGTATTTT.

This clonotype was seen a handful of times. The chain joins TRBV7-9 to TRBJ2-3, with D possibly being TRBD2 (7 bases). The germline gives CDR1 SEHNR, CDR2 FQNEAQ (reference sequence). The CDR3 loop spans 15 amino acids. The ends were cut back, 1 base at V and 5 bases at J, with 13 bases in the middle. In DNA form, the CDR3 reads TGTGCCAGCAGCTTAGGAGGGGGGGCCGGAGATACGCAGTATTTT. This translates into CASSLGGGAGDTQYF. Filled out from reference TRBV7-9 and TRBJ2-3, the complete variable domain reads DTGVSQNPRHKITKRGQNVTFRCDPISEHNRLYWYRQTLGQGPEFLTYFQNEAQLEKSRLLSDRFSAERPKGSFSTLEIQRTEQGDSAMYLCASSLGGGAGDTQYFGPGTRLTVL.

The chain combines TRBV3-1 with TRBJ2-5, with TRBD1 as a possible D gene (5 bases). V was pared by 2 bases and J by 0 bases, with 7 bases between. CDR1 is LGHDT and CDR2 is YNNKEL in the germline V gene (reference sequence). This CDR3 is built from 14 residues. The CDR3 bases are TGTGCCAGCAGCCAAACGGACAACCAAGAGACCCAGTACTTC. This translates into CASSQTDNQETQYF.

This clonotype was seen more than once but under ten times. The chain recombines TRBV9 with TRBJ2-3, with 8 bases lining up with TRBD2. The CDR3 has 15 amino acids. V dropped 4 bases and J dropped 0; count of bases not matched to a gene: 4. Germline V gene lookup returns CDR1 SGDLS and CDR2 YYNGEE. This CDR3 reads CASSWRGASTDTQYF. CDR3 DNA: TGTGCCAGCAGCTGGCGGGGGGCAAGCACAGATACGCAGTATTTT.

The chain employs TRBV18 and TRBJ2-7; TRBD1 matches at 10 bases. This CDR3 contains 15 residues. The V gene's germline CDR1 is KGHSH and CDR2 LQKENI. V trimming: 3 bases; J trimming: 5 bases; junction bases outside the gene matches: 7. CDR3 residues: CASSPSDRGPNEQYF. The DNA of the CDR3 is TGTGCCAGCTCACCTTCCGACAGGGGGCCCAACGAGCAGTACTTC.

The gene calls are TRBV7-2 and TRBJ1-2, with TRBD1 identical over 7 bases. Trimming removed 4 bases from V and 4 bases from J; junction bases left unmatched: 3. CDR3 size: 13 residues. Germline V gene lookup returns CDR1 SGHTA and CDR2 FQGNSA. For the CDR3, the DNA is TGTGCCAGCAGCTGGGGGGACAGCTATGGCTACACCTTC. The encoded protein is CASSWGDSYGYTF.

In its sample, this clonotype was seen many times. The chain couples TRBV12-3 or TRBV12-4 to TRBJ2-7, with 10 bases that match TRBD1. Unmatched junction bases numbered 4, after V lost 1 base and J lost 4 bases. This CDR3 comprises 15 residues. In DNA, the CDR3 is TGTGCCAGCAGTTTAGATGGGACAGGGGAATACGAGCAGTACTTC. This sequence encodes CASSLDGTGEYEQYF.

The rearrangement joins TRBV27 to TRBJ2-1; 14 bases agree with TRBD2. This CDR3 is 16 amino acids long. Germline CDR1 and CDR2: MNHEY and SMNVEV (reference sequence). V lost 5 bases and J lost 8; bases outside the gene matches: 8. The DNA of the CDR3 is TGTGCCAGCAGTGTAAGACTAGCGGGAGGGGTCCATGAGCAGTTCTTC. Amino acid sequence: CASSVRLAGGVHEQFF.

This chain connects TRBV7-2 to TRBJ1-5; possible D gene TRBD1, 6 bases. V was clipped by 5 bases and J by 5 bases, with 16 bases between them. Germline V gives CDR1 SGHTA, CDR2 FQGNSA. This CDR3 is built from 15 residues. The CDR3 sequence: CASSRGGRGYQPQHF. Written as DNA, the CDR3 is TGTGCCAGCAGCCGTGGGGGCAGGGGATATCAGCCCCAGCATTTT.

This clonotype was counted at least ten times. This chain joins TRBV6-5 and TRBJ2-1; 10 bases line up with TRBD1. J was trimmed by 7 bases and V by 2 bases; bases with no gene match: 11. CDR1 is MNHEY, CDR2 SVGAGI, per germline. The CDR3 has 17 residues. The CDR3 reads CASSYPIGTGVINEQFF. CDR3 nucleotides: TGTGCCAGCAGTTACCCGATCGGGACAGGGGTAATAAATGAGCAGTTCTTC.

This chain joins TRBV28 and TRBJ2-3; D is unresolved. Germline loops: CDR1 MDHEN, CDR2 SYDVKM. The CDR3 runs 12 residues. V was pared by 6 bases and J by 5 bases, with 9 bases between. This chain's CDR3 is CASSVLRDTQYF. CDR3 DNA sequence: TGTGCCAGCAGCGTTCTCCGAGATACGCAGTATTTT.

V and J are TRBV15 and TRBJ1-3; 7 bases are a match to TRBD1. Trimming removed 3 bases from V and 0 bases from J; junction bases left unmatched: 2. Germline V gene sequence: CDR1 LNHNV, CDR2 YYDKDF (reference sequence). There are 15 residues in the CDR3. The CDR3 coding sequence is TGTGCCACCAGCAGGGACAGGAGCTCTGGAAACACCATATATTTT. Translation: CATSRDRSSGNTIYF.

As DNA, the CDR3 is TGCGCCAGCAGCCAAGGAGTAAGGGAAGGGGAGACCCAGTACTTC. Its protein is CASSQGVREGETQYF. The genes are TRBV4-1 and TRBJ2-5, with D uncertain. Germline lookup yields CDR1 MGHRA and CDR2 YSYEKL. The CDR3 totals 15 residues. With 1 base removed from V and 5 bases from J, the gap between germline ends came to 14 bases.

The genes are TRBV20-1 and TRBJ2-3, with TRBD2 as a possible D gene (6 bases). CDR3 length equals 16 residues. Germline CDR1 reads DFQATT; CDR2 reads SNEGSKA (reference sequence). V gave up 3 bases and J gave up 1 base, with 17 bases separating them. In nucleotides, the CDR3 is TGCAGTGCTAGTCGGGATCGGGGGATAGGCACAGATACGCAGTATTTT. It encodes CSASRDRGIGTDTQYF.

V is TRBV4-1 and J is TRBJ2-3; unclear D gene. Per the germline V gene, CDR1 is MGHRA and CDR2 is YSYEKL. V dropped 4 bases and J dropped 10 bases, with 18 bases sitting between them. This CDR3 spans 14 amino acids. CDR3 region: CASSPRTGNGSQYF. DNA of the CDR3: TGCGCCAGCAGCCCCAGGACGGGCAACGGTTCGCAGTATTTT.

The CDR3 reads CASSLGLAGQTEQYF. The CDR3 nucleotides read TGCGCCAGCAGCTTGGGACTAGCGGGGCAAACGGAGCAGTACTTC. The chain joins TRBV5-1 to TRBJ2-7, with 11 bases that match TRBD2. There are 15 residues in the CDR3. Germline loops: CDR1 SGHRS, CDR2 YFSETQ. V was pared by 0 bases and J by 7 bases, with 6 bases of the junction left unmatched.

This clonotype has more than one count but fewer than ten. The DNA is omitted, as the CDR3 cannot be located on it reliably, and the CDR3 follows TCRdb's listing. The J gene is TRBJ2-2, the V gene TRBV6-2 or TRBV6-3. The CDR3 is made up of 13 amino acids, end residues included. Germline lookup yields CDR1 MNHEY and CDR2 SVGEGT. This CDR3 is CASSSSFSGELFF.